This TCR beta chain comes out of a study of T-cell reconstitution after alpha-beta-depleted transplantation in children (TCRdb year 2016). Looking at the study overall: Using TCR repertoire profiling, the study quantitatively followed how T-cell immune reconstitution unfolded in children after TCRalphabeta/CD19-depleted allogeneic hematopoietic cell transplantation.

Comments on this clonotype: No antigen is known for it. No base quality information exists; no much larger clone differs at one position.

Library preparation employed PCR. TCRdb shows the sequencer as Illumina HiSeq 2500. Molecular barcoding was employed in the preparation of TCR libraries, with unique molecular identifiers being used to normalize TCRbeta repertoire quantification. TCRdb reprocessed the public reads (quality trimming at Q25 with fastp, clone calling with MiXCR) and kept in-frame beta chains. All rows with the same CDR3 protein become a single entry with the most common DNA and genes. The sample table lists 490,000 or so distinct CDR3 sequences, roughly an eighth of them with a count of one. The ten largest account for over 5.5% of the sample. This TCR came from a human donor who donated a stem cell graft to a child with combined immunodeficiency. The starting material was PBMCs from the stem cell graft donor, obtained from the stem cell graft.

The CDR3 reads CASSFDRLYEQYF. The DNA is as follows: TGTGCCAGCAGCTTCGACAGGCTCTACGAGCAGTACTTC. The chain joins TRBV11-2 to TRBJ2-7, with a tentative D gene TRBD1 over 6 matching bases. Its CDR3 holds 13 amino acids, cysteine through phenylalanine. The sequence is cut down to CDR3 DNA, 39 bases in frame from base 1. V is clipped by 3 bases and J by 3 bases, and the sequence between their germline boundaries is 9 bases long. CDR1 and CDR2 were assigned from the germline V gene as SGHAT and FQNNGV.